These 14 T cell receptor beta chains were sequenced from one sample in a study of shared clonotypes between healthy human individuals. The assay was immunoSEQ multiplex PCR, and TCRdb's table has in-frame clones only and misses some. The table shows about 680,000 clones, with 73% occurring only once. Sequences were obtained from memory CD4+ T cells sorted from blood. The subset here: CD45RA-negative fraction. Receptors were obtained from a woman younger than 45 in good health.

V is TRBV25-1 and J is TRBJ2-5; D unresolved. CDR3 length equals 13 residues. Germline values: CDR1 MGHDK, CDR2 SYGVNS. V was clipped by 2 bases and J by 3 bases, with 7 bases between them. In DNA, the CDR3 is TGTGCCAGCAGTGAAGCCGGAAAAGAGACCCAGTACTTC. It encodes CASSEAGKETQYF. Full variable domain (rest looked up from reference TRBV25-1 and TRBJ2-5): EADIYQTPRYLVIGTGKKITLECSQTMGHDKMYWYQQDPGMELHLIHYSYGVNSTEKGDLSSESTVSRIRTEHFPLTLESARPSHTSQYLCASSEAGKETQYFGPGTRLLVL.

The V call is TRBV23-1, the J call TRBJ1-1; D gene ambiguous. TRBV23-1 is an ORF, with its function uncertain. The CDR3 loop spans 15 amino acids. Between the trimmed V and J ends, which lost 0 bases and 1 base, there was a span of 9 bases. CDR3 bases: TGCGCCAGCAGTCAATCCTGGTTGGAGAACACTGAAGCTTTCTTT. Translation gives CASSQSWLENTEAFF.

This clone was counted ten times or more. This sequence joins TRBV5-1 and TRBJ2-7; TRBD2 matches at 10 bases. J was trimmed by 4 bases and V by 4 bases; bases with no gene match: 14. CDR3 length: 17 amino acids. CDR1 and CDR2 (germline): SGHRS, YFSETQ. CDR3: CASSGRTSGILGYEQYF. CDR3 in DNA: TGCGCCAGCAGCGGGAGGACTAGCGGTATTTTAGGGTACGAGCAGTACTTC.

The V and J genes are TRBV2 and TRBJ2-5; 9 bases line up with TRBD2. The CDR3 length is 15 residues. Germline values: CDR1 SNHLY, CDR2 FYNNEI. Trimming took 6 bases from V and 7 from J; bases not matched to a gene: 12. CDR3 sequence (DNA): TGTGCCAGCAGCCCCCGGGCTAGCGGGGAAGGGACCCAGTACTTC. Translated: CASSPRASGEGTQYF.

This chain connects TRBV5-1 to TRBJ2-7; the D call may be TRBD1 or TRBD2 (5 bases each). The CDR3 length is 13 residues. The germline gives CDR1 SGHRS, CDR2 YFSETQ. Trimming cost V 5 bases and J 6 bases, with 15 bases left between them. The CDR3, as DNA: TGCGCCAGCAGAGCAACCAGGGCGGGCGAGCAGTACTTC. Protein product: CASRATRAGEQYF.

The CDR3 spells CASSWAGAENTEAFF. CDR3 sequence (DNA): TGTGCCAGCAGCTGGGCGGGGGCCGAGAACACTGAAGCTTTCTTT. The rearrangement joins TRBV5-5 to TRBJ1-1; tentative D call: TRBD1 (6 bases). The CDR3 has 15 amino acids. Trimming shortened V by 3 bases and J by 1 base, and 13 bases separated the two germline ends. Germline CDR1 SGHKS, CDR2 YYEKEE (reference sequence).

The chain links TRBV19 to TRBJ1-1; TRBD1 aligns across 9 bases. V lost 8 bases to trimming and J lost 5 bases; unmatched junction nucleotides: 12. The length of the CDR3 is 15 residues. Germline assignment: CDR1 LNHDA and CDR2 SQIVND (reference sequence). In DNA, the CDR3 is TGTGCCAGTTCTACAGGGGGCCGGCGTGAGACTGAAGCTTTCTTT. Encoded protein: CASSTGGRRETEAFF.

The chain couples TRBV7-8 to TRBJ2-5, with TRBD1 matching 12 bases. Germline CDR1 and CDR2: SGHVS and FQNEAQ. The CDR3 is made up of 17 amino acids. V trimming: 5 bases; J trimming: 5 bases; junction bases outside the gene matches: 12. The CDR3 loop reads CASSQRRDRGRRETQYF. The CDR3 nucleotides are TGTGCCAGCAGCCAACGCCGGGACAGGGGGCGCAGGGAGACCCAGTACTTC.

The rearrangement joins TRBV11-2 to TRBJ1-1; 11 bases are shared with TRBD1. Germline trimming cut 5 bases from V and 0 bases from J; bases unmatched to any gene: 5. Germline loops: CDR1 SGHAT, CDR2 FQNNGV. CDR3 size: 16 residues. The chain's CDR3 is CASSQGQGALNTEAFF. As DNA, the CDR3 is TGTGCCAGCAGCCAAGGACAGGGGGCATTGAACACTGAAGCTTTCTTT.

Concerning this clone itself: A much larger clone differs by one base, so this may be a read error. The same CDR3 also results from other DNA sequences found in this sample. This chain uses TRBV28 with TRBJ1-5, with D unclear. This CDR3 spans 12 amino acids. Looked up from germline, CDR1 is MDHEN and CDR2 is SYDVKM. Trimming took 4 bases from V and 2 from J, leaving 3 bases between them. CDR3 sequence (DNA): TGTGCCAGCAGTTGGGGCAATCAGCCCCAGCATTTT. Protein: CASSWGNQPQHF.

The V call is TRBV5-6, the J call TRBJ2-7, with D uncertain. Germline assignment: CDR1 SGHDT and CDR2 YYEEEE. Trimming removed 4 bases from V and 1 base from J, with 9 bases in between. This CDR3 comprises 13 residues. In DNA, the CDR3 is TGTGCCAGCAGCGGGATGGGGTCCTACGAGCAGTACTTC. Encoded protein: CASSGMGSYEQYF.

The V gene is TRBV7-2, the J gene TRBJ2-2, with D possibly TRBD2 on 5 matching bases. Looked up from germline, CDR1 is SGHTA and CDR2 is FQGNSA. Deletions cut 6 bases from V and 2 bases from J, with 13 bases between. CDR3 length: 15 amino acids. The CDR3 region is CASSVLDVNTGELFF. The CDR3 DNA reads as TGTGCCAGCAGTGTACTAGATGTAAACACCGGGGAGCTGTTTTTT.

This chain uses TRBV5-1 with TRBJ2-1, with TRBD1 identical over 7 bases. The CDR3 is made up of 14 amino acids. V shed 2 bases and J 7 bases; nucleotides not matched to a gene: 6. Germline lookup yields CDR1 SGHRS and CDR2 YFSETQ. The CDR3 is CASSFAPQGNEQFF. CDR3 nucleotide sequence: TGCGCCAGCAGCTTCGCTCCACAGGGGAATGAGCAGTTCTTC.

A word on this clone: A much larger clone sits a single nucleotide away, making a read error possible. The identical CDR3 is also encoded by other nucleotide sequences in the sample. The V gene is TRBV5-1, the J gene TRBJ2-1; 10 positions agree with TRBD2. Germline V gives CDR1 SGHRS, CDR2 YFSETQ. The CDR3 totals 16 residues. The trim removed 8 bases at V and 2 bases at J, leaving 10 bases unmatched. CDR3 loop: CASNLAGVTAYNEQFF. In DNA form, the CDR3 reads TGCGCCAGTAACCTAGCGGGAGTCACGGCCTACAATGAGCAGTTCTTC.